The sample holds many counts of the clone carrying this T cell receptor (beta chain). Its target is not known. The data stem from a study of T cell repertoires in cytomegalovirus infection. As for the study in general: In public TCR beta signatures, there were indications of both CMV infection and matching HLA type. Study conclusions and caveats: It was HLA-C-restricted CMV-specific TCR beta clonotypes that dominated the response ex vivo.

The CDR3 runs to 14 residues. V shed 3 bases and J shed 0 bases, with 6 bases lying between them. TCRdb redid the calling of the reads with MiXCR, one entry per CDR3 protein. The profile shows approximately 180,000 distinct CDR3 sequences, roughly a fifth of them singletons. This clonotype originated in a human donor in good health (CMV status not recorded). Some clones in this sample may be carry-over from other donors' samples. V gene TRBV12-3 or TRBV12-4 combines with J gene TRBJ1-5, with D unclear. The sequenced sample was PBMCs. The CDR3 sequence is CASSFTYSNQPQHF. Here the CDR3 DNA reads TGTGCCAGCAGTTTCACATATAGCAATCAGCCCCAGCATTTT.